This T cell receptor (beta chain) emerged from a study of human T cells and chemical hapten exposure. General study findings and limits: Expanded TCRs made up significantly more big CDR3 similarity clusters than controls did. DPC sensitization did not alter TCRs above 1 in 1000 frequency. Patch test score showed a positive correlation with PT1 expanded TCR counts. Because all patients had alopecia, their immune responses might differ from healthy ones.

TCRdb used MiXCR to reprocess the RACE reads, holding one entry per CDR3 protein. The profile covers approximately 77,000 distinct CDR3 sequences, with 14% appearing a single time and approximately 4.5% taken by the ten largest. V lost 0 bases and J 9 bases, leaving 12 bases between the germline ends. The CDR3 runs to 14 residues. Germline assignment: CDR1 SGHAT and CDR2 FQNNGV. This clonotype was found a few times. Its antigen is not known. Documented time point: pre-sensitization, week 0. Described treatment: therapeutic diphenylcyclopropenone sensitization with weekly scalp DPC. This receptor was obtained from a woman aged 50 to 65 with alopecia areata. Some clones in this sample may be carry-over from other donors' samples. The chain has TRBV11-2 and TRBJ2-1; no definite D call. Sequenced material: whole blood, taken in connection with sensitization to the hapten diphenylcyclopropenone (DPC). The CDR3 sequence: CASSLDRNIGEQFF. The CDR3 DNA reads TGTGCCAGCAGCTTAGATCGGAACATCGGTGAGCAGTTCTTC. Filled out from reference TRBV11-2 and TRBJ2-1, the complete variable domain reads EAGVAQSPRYKIIEKRQSVAFWCNPISGHATLYWYQQILGQGPKLLIQFQNNGVVDDSQLPKDRFSAERLKGVDSTLKIQPAKLEDSAVYLCASSLDRNIGEQFFGPGTRLTVL.